The 6 T cell receptor beta chains in this list originate from one sample, sequenced in a study of T cell changes during pregnancy in multiple sclerosis. Using immunoSEQ multiplex PCR, the repertoire was profiled, and TCRdb retains in-frame clones only, with some absent. The sample has tens of thousands of clones, about nine tenths seen once. Sequenced here: peripheral blood, sampled after pregnancy. These receptors all stem from a female donor in good health, enrolled as a control in a pregnancy study.

The chain couples TRBV7-2 to TRBJ2-2, with D perhaps matching TRBD2 (5 bases). This CDR3 has 14 residues. Germline values: CDR1 SGHTA, CDR2 FQGNSA. With 6 bases removed from V and 2 bases from J, the gap between germline ends came to 10 bases. The CDR3 nucleotides are TGTGCCAGCAGGGCCGGGATTAACACCGGGGAGCTGTTTTTT. Translated, it gives CASRAGINTGELFF.

The gene calls are TRBV29-1 and TRBJ1-2; D perhaps matches TRBD1 (6 bases). Trimming took off 6 bases at V and 4 bases at J, with 15 bases between the two ends. The CDR3 sequence is 13 residues long. Looked up from germline, CDR1 is SQVTM and CDR2 is ANQGSEA. The CDR3 is CSVSDRYAYGYTF. DNA of the CDR3: TGCAGCGTCTCCGACAGGTACGCCTATGGCTACACCTTC.

The genes are TRBV13 and TRBJ1-1; tentatively, D is TRBD1 (5 bases). The CDR3 contains 13 residues. Germline V CDR1 and CDR2: PRHDT, FYEKMQ (reference sequence). Trimming pared 2 bases from V and 2 bases from J, leaving 6 bases between. The CDR3 DNA follows: TGTGCCAGCAGCTTACAGGGAAACACTGAAGCTTTCTTT. Encoded protein: CASSLQGNTEAFF.

The chain has TRBV19 and TRBJ2-7, with D possibly TRBD1 on 6 matching bases. The V and J ends lost 5 bases and 4 bases respectively, with 18 bases between them. There are 15 residues in the CDR3. Looked up from germline, CDR1 is LNHDA and CDR2 is SQIVND (reference sequence). The CDR3 loop reads CASSLLRGPSYEQYF. CDR3 in DNA: TGTGCCAGTAGTCTTCTCAGGGGCCCCTCTTACGAGCAGTACTTC. The full variable domain, in which reference TRBV19 and TRBJ2-7 provide the parts outside the CDR3, is DGGITQSPKYLFRKEGQNVTLSCEQNLNHDAMYWYRQDPGQGLRLIYYSQIVNDFQKGDIAEGYSVSREKKESFPLTVTSAQKNPTAFYLCASSLLRGPSYEQYFGPGTRLTVT.

V usage is TRBV7-2 and J usage is TRBJ1-4; TRBD1 aligns across 9 bases. Germline-derived CDR1 and CDR2 are SGHTA and FQGNSA. Germline trimming cut 5 bases from V and 3 bases from J; bases unmatched to any gene: 4. This CDR3 comprises 15 residues. The CDR3 bases are TGTGCCAGCAGCGCACAGGGGGCCTCTAATGAAAAACTGTTTTTT. This codes for CASSAQGASNEKLFF. The full variable domain, with the rest looked up from reference TRBV7-2 and TRBJ1-4, is GAGVSQSPSNKVTEKGKDVELRCDPISGHTALYWYRQSLGQGLEFLIYFQGNSAPDKSGLPSDRFSAERTGGSVSTLTIQRTQQEDSAVYLCASSAQGASNEKLFFGSGTQLSVL.

J is TRBJ2-7 and V is TRBV5-4, with TRBD2 matching over 14 bases. J gave up 3 bases and V 3 bases, and 2 bases lay outside the gene matches. The length of the CDR3 is 15 residues. Germline loops: CDR1 SGHNT, CDR2 YYREEE (reference sequence). The CDR3 protein is CASSSGTSGGYEQYF. As DNA, the CDR3 is TGTGCCAGCAGCTCTGGGACTAGCGGGGGCTACGAGCAGTACTTC.